The 20 T cell receptor beta chains below come from one sample, sequenced in a study of T cells in Graves' hyperthyroidism and ophthalmopathy. Template material for amplifying TCR beta CDR3 regions consisted of RNA transcripts. The HTBI primer set drove a first-round RT-PCR of the TCR CDR3. TCRdb recomputed calls from the multiplex PCR reads with MiXCR, one row per CDR3 protein. The sample lists 300,000 to 450,000 distinct CDR3 sequences; more than 20% were seen once. The sequenced material came from blood. The receptors originated from a man aged 45 to 65 with Graves' hyperthyroidism.

Only a few counts were recorded for this clonotype. A much larger clonotype is one base distant, so this may be a read error. The chain recombines TRBV12-3 or TRBV12-4 with TRBJ1-1; 7 bases map to TRBD1. There are 14 residues in the CDR3. This chain's CDR3 is CASRGVGGEAEALF. CDR3 bases: TGTGCCAGCAGGGGCGTAGGGGGCGAGGCTGAAGCTCTCTTT.

This clonotype was observed a few times. The rearrangement uses TRBV6-1 and TRBJ2-1; the D is unclear. This CDR3 comprises 14 residues. The germline V gene encodes CDR1 MNHNS and CDR2 SASEGT. V gave up 1 base and J gave up 2 bases, with 6 bases separating them. The CDR3 reads CASSEEHAYNEQFF. The CDR3, as DNA: TGTGCCAGCAGTGAAGAACATGCCTACAATGAGCAGTTCTTC.

This clonotype was picked up many times. The DNA for the CDR3 is TGTGCCAGCAGCCAACCCGGTCGGGGATGGGAGACCCAGTACTTC. It is translated as CASSQPGRGWETQYF. The chain joins TRBV3-1 to TRBJ2-5; tentatively, D is TRBD2 (5 bases). Trimming cost V 2 bases and J 5 bases, with 15 bases left between them. Germline CDR1 and CDR2: LGHDT and YNNKEL (reference sequence). The CDR3 consists of 15 residues.

The genes are TRBV6-5 and TRBJ1-1, with 7 nucleotides matching TRBD1. The CDR3 covers 18 residues. The V gene end was trimmed by 2 bases and the J gene end by 3 bases; junction bases not matched to a gene: 15. In germline, CDR1 is MNHEY, CDR2 SVGAGI. The CDR3 sequence is CASSYLVEGGLLDTEAFF. In DNA form, the CDR3 reads TGTGCCAGCAGTTACCTCGTGGAAGGGGGCCTATTGGACACTGAAGCTTTCTTT.

This clonotype was observed a few times. The rearrangement uses TRBV5-1 and TRBJ1-1, with 8 bases lining up with TRBD1. From germline, CDR1 is SGHRS and CDR2 YFSETQ. The V gene end was trimmed by 2 bases and the J gene end by 0 bases; junction bases not matched to a gene: 3. The CDR3 totals 15 residues. The CDR3 protein is CASSFQGAMNTEAFF. The CDR3 coding sequence is TGCGCCAGCAGCTTTCAGGGGGCCATGAACACTGAAGCTTTCTTT.

This clonotype was seen a handful of times. V gene TRBV6-5 combines with J gene TRBJ2-3; 9 bases agree with TRBD1. Germline CDR1 reads MNHEY; CDR2 reads SVGAGI. V gave up 4 bases and J gave up 2 bases; unmatched junction bases: 4. The CDR3 has 15 amino acids. The CDR3 bases are TGTGCCAGCAGTTTCGACAGGGGGGACACAGATACGCAGTATTTT. This encodes CASSFDRGDTDTQYF.

This chain links TRBV11-2 with TRBJ1-2, with 12 bases matching TRBD1. J was trimmed by 8 bases and V by 5 bases; bases with no gene match: 9. Germline V gene lookup returns CDR1 SGHAT and CDR2 FQNNGV. The CDR3 runs to 15 residues. CDR3 in amino acids: CASSPRDRGLEGYTF. CDR3 DNA sequence: TGTGCCAGCAGCCCCCGGGACAGGGGGCTGGAGGGCTACACCTTC.

This clonotype was picked up a small number of times. The genes are TRBV27 and TRBJ2-7, with a tentative D call TRBD2 (5 bases). The CDR3 consists of 14 residues. Trimming removed 6 bases at V and 7 bases at J, with 19 bases between. The germline CDR1 and CDR2 sequences are MNHEY and SMNVEV (reference sequence). This CDR3 is CASSPDRTRGEQYF. The CDR3 DNA reads as TGTGCCAGCAGCCCAGATCGGACTCGAGGAGAGCAGTACTTC.

This clonotype was picked up many times. The J gene is TRBJ1-1, the V gene TRBV7-8; 8 nucleotides match TRBD1. In germline, CDR1 is SGHVS, CDR2 FQNEAQ. The CDR3 consists of 14 residues. V dropped 7 bases and J dropped 6; count of bases not matched to a gene: 10. CDR3 coding DNA: TGTGCCAGCACCCGGACAGGGAAGGCTCCTGAAGCTTTCTTT. Translated: CASTRTGKAPEAFF.

The chain employs TRBV20-1 and TRBJ1-6; 10 bases line up with TRBD1. V shed 0 bases, J shed 10 bases, and the junction held 12 bases outside the gene matches. Germline V CDR1 and CDR2: DFQATT, SNEGSKA (reference sequence). CDR3 length: 17 amino acids. The CDR3 reads CSARDPGRGTGESPLHF. The DNA for the CDR3 is TGCAGTGCTAGAGATCCTGGGCGTGGGACAGGGGAGTCACCCCTCCACTTT.

The chain joins TRBV20-1 to TRBJ2-3; 10 bases align to TRBD1. There are 15 residues in the CDR3. Germline V CDR1 and CDR2: DFQATT, SNEGSKA (reference sequence). V shed 4 bases, J shed 0 bases, and the junction held 4 bases outside the gene matches. CDR3 sequence (DNA): TGCAGTGCTAACCGGGACAGGGGAAGCACAGATACGCAGTATTTT. The encoded protein is CSANRDRGSTDTQYF.

A word on this clonotype: With a much larger clone just one base away, this may be a read error. The rearrangement links TRBV12-3 or TRBV12-4 to TRBJ1-5, with no clear D. The CDR3 spans 14 residues. The CDR3 protein is CTSSLASSEGPQHF. The CDR3 region has the DNA TGTACCAGCAGTTTAGCGTCCTCCGAGGGGCCCCAGCATTTT.

This clonotype appeared many times. The chain joins TRBV2 to TRBJ2-1; D unclear. The ends were cut back, 7 bases at V and 5 bases at J, with 9 bases in the middle. The CDR3 length is 12 residues. Germline V gives CDR1 SNHLY, CDR2 FYNNEI. CDR3: CASTDGDNEQFF. Written as DNA, the CDR3 is TGTGCCAGCACGGATGGAGACAATGAGCAGTTCTTC. The full variable domain, rest sourced from reference TRBV2 and TRBJ2-1, is EPEVTQTPSHQVTQMGQEVILRCVPISNHLYFYWYRQILGQKVEFLVSFYNNEISEKSEIFDDQFSVERPDGSNFTLKIRSTKLEDSAMYFCASTDGDNEQFFGPGTRLTVL.

The rearrangement uses TRBV7-9 and TRBJ1-1, with 9 bases matching TRBD1. The V gene end was trimmed by 5 bases and the J gene end by 6 bases; junction bases not matched to a gene: 4. This CDR3 is built from 13 residues. The germline gives CDR1 SEHNR, CDR2 FQNEAQ (reference sequence). CDR3: CASSQTGGPEAFF. CDR3 nucleotide sequence: TGTGCCAGCAGCCAAACAGGGGGCCCTGAAGCTTTCTTT.

This clonotype was picked up a small number of times. The CDR3 bases are TGCAGTGCTAGATTCGAAGAGACCCAGTACTTC. It specifies CSARFEETQYF. The gene calls are TRBV20-1 and TRBJ2-5; D gene unclear. The V gene lost 2 bases and the J gene lost 3 bases, with 4 bases spanning the gap. The CDR3 consists of 11 residues. Germline V gene data show CDR1 as DFQATT and CDR2 as SNEGSKA (reference sequence).

A few counts support this clonotype. This chain connects TRBV28 to TRBJ2-7, with 7 bases matching TRBD1. V shed 5 bases and J 4 bases; nucleotides not matched to a gene: 11. The germline V gene has CDR1 MDHEN and CDR2 SYDVKM. The CDR3 extends over 15 amino acids. The CDR3 DNA follows: TGTGCCAGCAGTCACCGACAGGGAGAAGGATACGAGCAGTACTTC. Its translation is CASSHRQGEGYEQYF.

V usage is TRBV7-2 and J usage is TRBJ1-1; weak D call: TRBD1 (5 bases). Between the trimmed V and J ends, which lost 1 base and 6 bases, there was a span of 12 bases. This CDR3 has 14 amino acids. Germline assignment: CDR1 SGHTA and CDR2 FQGNSA. The DNA for the CDR3 is TGTGCCAGCAGCTTAGTTGGGGCTCAGGCTGAAGCTTTCTTT. As protein: CASSLVGAQAEAFF.

The V call is TRBV29-1, the J call TRBJ2-7; 11 nucleotides match TRBD2. This CDR3 spans 16 amino acids. Germline-derived CDR1 and CDR2 are SQVTM and ANQGSEA. The V gene end was trimmed by 4 bases and the J gene end by 3 bases; junction bases not matched to a gene: 11. The CDR3 DNA follows: TGCAGCGTTGTAGCGACTAGCGGGACGAGAATCTACGAGCAGTACTTC. As protein: CSVVATSGTRIYEQYF.

Only a few counts were recorded for this clonotype. V usage is TRBV5-1 and J usage is TRBJ2-2, with D hard to call. This CDR3 region has 15 residues. Germline assignment: CDR1 SGHRS and CDR2 YFSETQ. Trimming pared 1 base from V and 0 bases from J, leaving 7 bases between. The CDR3 nucleotides read TGCGCCAGCAGCTTGCACACAGCGAACACCGGGGAGCTGTTTTTT. It encodes CASSLHTANTGELFF. The whole variable domain, remainder taken from reference TRBV5-1 and TRBJ2-2, is KAGVTQTPRYLIKTRGQQVTLSCSPISGHRSVSWYQQTPGQGLQFLFEYFSETQRNKGNFPGRFSGRQFSNSRSEMNVSTLELGDSALYLCASSLHTANTGELFFGEGSRLTVL.

This clonotype was counted a few times. The CDR3 here is CSVALAGGSYNEQFF. CDR3 DNA sequence: TGCAGCGTTGCACTAGCGGGAGGGTCCTACAATGAGCAGTTCTTC. This chain connects TRBV29-1 to TRBJ2-1; 13 nucleotides match TRBD2. This CDR3 has 15 amino acids. Germline V CDR1 and CDR2: SQVTM, ANQGSEA. V shed 4 bases, J shed 1 base, and the junction held 1 base outside the gene matches.